The source of this T cell receptor beta chain is a study of T-cell reconstitution after alpha-beta-depleted transplantation in children. The V gene's germline CDR1 is SQVTM and CDR2 ANQGSEA. The CDR3 contains 13 residues. The ends were cut back, 2 bases at V and 9 bases at J, with 15 bases in the middle. Unique molecular identifiers were incorporated when the TCRbeta library was constructed. TCRdb reprocessed the PCR reads via MiXCR and lists one record per CDR3 protein. This table holds some 490,000 distinct CDR3 sequences, 9.5% to 15% found once. As concerns this clonotype: A much bigger clone sits one base away, suggesting this may be a read error.

This clonotype was sampled from a human donor who donated a stem cell graft to a child with combined immunodeficiency. Sample: PBMCs from the stem cell graft donor, taken from the stem cell graft. The V and J genes are TRBV29-1 and TRBJ2-3; D is unresolved. The chain's CDR3 is CSVEWPPSRTQYF. The CDR3 nucleotides read TGCAGCGTTGAATGGCCTCCCTCGCGGACGCAGTATTTT.